These T cell receptor beta chains were read from a single sample in a study of shared clonotypes between healthy human individuals. The repertoire was sequenced with immunoSEQ multiplex PCR; TCRdb's copy has only in-frame clones and lacks some. The sample lists about 490,000 clones, almost 80% occurring once. The specimen was PBMCs. The receptor set was obtained from a woman in her forties in good health. Some clones in this sample may be carry-over from other donors' samples. Each CDR3 is given with its conserved first and last residue. Each record gives: V gene, J gene, clone size, D gene, CDR3 DNA, CDR3 protein. The D gene is left open where the match is weak. Clone size is given for some rows only: seen once, a few or many times, or a class if the clone is expanded.

v_call: TRBV7-2; j_call: TRBJ2-7; clone_size: once; d_call: TRBD2; cdr3_nt: TGTGCCAGCAGCGAGGTCCTAGCGGGGGCCTACGAGCAGTACTTC; cdr3_aa: CASSEVLAGAYEQYF
v_call: TRBV18; j_call: TRBJ2-5; clone_size: NA; d_call: NA; cdr3_nt: TGTGCCAGCTCACCCCCGTTTAGCGGAACTAAAGAGACCCAGTACTTC; cdr3_aa: CASSPPFSGTKETQYF
v_call: TRBV2; j_call: TRBJ2-5; clone_size: NA; d_call: TRBD2; cdr3_nt: TGTGCCAGCAGTGAAGACTCGGGAGGGCCGGGGGAGACCCAGTACTTC; cdr3_aa: CASSEDSGGPGETQYF
v_call: TRBV5-6; j_call: TRBJ2-1; clone_size: NA; d_call: NA; cdr3_nt: TGTGCCAGCAGCTTGGGTCTGAGACAAGACAATGAGCAGTTCTTC; cdr3_aa: CASSLGLRQDNEQFF
v_call: TRBV4-1; j_call: TRBJ1-3; clone_size: NA; d_call: NA; cdr3_nt: TGCGCCAGCAGCCGATTCTCCAAGGACCGAGGGGGAAACACCATATATTTT; cdr3_aa: CASSRFSKDRGGNTIYF
v_call: TRBV7-9; j_call: TRBJ2-7; clone_size: NA; d_call: TRBD2; cdr3_nt: TGTGCCAGCAGCTCCGGACTAGGCTACGAGCAGTACTTC; cdr3_aa: CASSSGLGYEQYF
v_call: TRBV9; j_call: TRBJ2-7; clone_size: NA; d_call: NA; cdr3_nt: TGTGCCAGCAGCGTGGGGGCGGGACTGCGCGTCGAGCAGTACTTC; cdr3_aa: CASSVGAGLRVEQYF
v_call: TRBV5-1; j_call: TRBJ1-1; clone_size: NA; d_call: NA; cdr3_nt: TGCGCCAGCAGCTTCTGGGAGAACACTGAAGCTTTCTTT; cdr3_aa: CASSFWENTEAFF
v_call: TRBV9; j_call: TRBJ2-7; clone_size: NA; d_call: NA; cdr3_nt: TGTGCCAGGCCGGGGTACGAGCAGTACTTC; cdr3_aa: CARPGYEQYF
v_call: TRBV11-2; j_call: TRBJ1-4; clone_size: NA; d_call: NA; cdr3_nt: TGTGCCAGCAGCCTTAACCCCGTGGGCCTCGCAACTAATGAAAAACTGTTTTTT; cdr3_aa: CASSLNPVGLATNEKLFF
v_call: TRBV11-3; j_call: TRBJ2-5; clone_size: NA; d_call: TRBD2; cdr3_nt: TGTGCCAGCAGCTCCCCCCGGGGTCGTGGGAGGGTGAAGGAGACCCAGTACTTC; cdr3_aa: CASSSPRGRGRVKETQYF
v_call: TRBV5-1; j_call: TRBJ1-5; clone_size: few; d_call: NA; cdr3_nt: TGCGCCAGCAGCCTGGACGGGAATAGCAATCAGCCCCAGCATTTT; cdr3_aa: CASSLDGNSNQPQHF
v_call: TRBV9; j_call: TRBJ2-7; clone_size: once; d_call: TRBD1; cdr3_nt: TGTGCCAGCAGCGTAGGGGCGACAGGGAGCTTCGAGCAGTACTTC; cdr3_aa: CASSVGATGSFEQYF
v_call: TRBV11-2; j_call: TRBJ2-2; clone_size: NA; d_call: NA; cdr3_nt: TGTGCCAGCAGCTTAGGACTAGTCGCCGGGGAGCTGTTTTTT; cdr3_aa: CASSLGLVAGELFF
v_call: TRBV28; j_call: TRBJ1-6; clone_size: NA; d_call: NA; cdr3_nt: TGTGCCAGCACGAGGGGCTATAATTCACCCCTCCACTTT; cdr3_aa: CASTRGYNSPLHF
v_call: TRBV27; j_call: TRBJ1-5; clone_size: NA; d_call: TRBD1; cdr3_nt: TGTGCCAGCAGTTTAGGGGGGACAGGTTATAGCAATCAGCCCCAGCATTTT; cdr3_aa: CASSLGGTGYSNQPQHF
v_call: TRBV7-9; j_call: TRBJ2-2; clone_size: NA; d_call: TRBD2; cdr3_nt: TGTGCCAGCAGCCCACGTTGGGGGAGGGCCCCCGGGGAGCTGTTTTTT; cdr3_aa: CASSPRWGRAPGELFF
v_call: TRBV30; j_call: TRBJ1-4; clone_size: once; d_call: NA; cdr3_nt: TGTGCCTGGAGTGGAGGGCCCAATGAAAAACTGTTTTTT; cdr3_aa: CAWSGGPNEKLFF
v_call: TRBV5-1; j_call: TRBJ2-5; clone_size: many; d_call: TRBD1; cdr3_nt: TGCGCCAGCAGCCCAGGCGAAGGGGGCTGGGAGACCCAGTACTTC; cdr3_aa: CASSPGEGGWETQYF
v_call: TRBV28; j_call: TRBJ2-7; clone_size: NA; d_call: NA; cdr3_nt: TGTGCCAGCAGTTTACATATAGGAAGGGCGGTCCCAGCGTACTTC; cdr3_aa: CASSLHIGRAVPAYF
v_call: TRBV6-6; j_call: TRBJ1-5; clone_size: few; d_call: TRBD1; cdr3_nt: TGTGCCAGCAGTTGGGGACAGGGCAATCAGCCCCAGCATTTT; cdr3_aa: CASSWGQGNQPQHF
v_call: TRBV7-2; j_call: TRBJ1-2; clone_size: NA; d_call: NA; cdr3_nt: TGTGCCAGCAGCTCCACCCCCGGCGGTGGCTACACCTTC; cdr3_aa: CASSSTPGGGYTF
v_call: TRBV11-2; j_call: TRBJ2-1; clone_size: NA; d_call: TRBD2; cdr3_nt: TGTGCCAGCAGCCCTATAGCGGGAAGCAATGAGCAGTTCTTC; cdr3_aa: CASSPIAGSNEQFF
v_call: TRBV10-3; j_call: TRBJ2-3; clone_size: NA; d_call: NA; cdr3_nt: TGTGCCAGCACCCTAGCGCTAGGGTCAGATACGCAGTATTTT; cdr3_aa: CASTLALGSDTQYF
v_call: TRBV27; j_call: TRBJ2-3; clone_size: NA; d_call: NA; cdr3_nt: TGTCCCCAAGCCCCAGATACGCAGTATTTT; cdr3_aa: CPQAPDTQYF
v_call: TRBV7-9; j_call: TRBJ2-4; clone_size: few; d_call: TRBD1; cdr3_nt: TGTGCCAGCAGCCCGAGGGGACAGGGCGGCATTCAGTACTTC; cdr3_aa: CASSPRGQGGIQYF
v_call: TRBV7-3; j_call: TRBJ2-3; clone_size: NA; d_call: NA; cdr3_nt: TGTGCCAGCAGCCTCAACGGGGGCTTGAGCACAGATACGCAGTATTTT; cdr3_aa: CASSLNGGLSTDTQYF
v_call: TRBV28; j_call: TRBJ2-7; clone_size: NA; d_call: TRBD1; cdr3_nt: TGTGCCAGCAGTATCTCCGGGACAGGCCGGGGCGAGCAGTACTTC; cdr3_aa: CASSISGTGRGEQYF
v_call: TRBV27; j_call: TRBJ2-7; clone_size: few; d_call: TRBD1; cdr3_nt: TGTGCCAGCAAAGGGACAGGGTACGAGCAGTACTTC; cdr3_aa: CASKGTGYEQYF
v_call: TRBV11-2; j_call: TRBJ2-5; clone_size: NA; d_call: NA; cdr3_nt: TGTGCCAGCAGCTCCAGGGCCGTCCAAGAGACCCAGTACTTC; cdr3_aa: CASSSRAVQETQYF
v_call: TRBV14; j_call: TRBJ2-7; clone_size: NA; d_call: NA; cdr3_nt: TGTGCCAGCAGCCAAGACCGGAGTCGGAGATTTGGTTCGGTCTACGAGCAGTACTTC; cdr3_aa: CASSQDRSRRFGSVYEQYF
v_call: TRBV5-5; j_call: TRBJ2-3; clone_size: few; d_call: TRBD2; cdr3_nt: TGTGCCAGCAGCCCGATGCCACTAGCGGAAAAGTACACAGATACGCAGTATTTT; cdr3_aa: CASSPMPLAEKYTDTQYF
v_call: TRBV30; j_call: TRBJ2-7; clone_size: NA; d_call: NA; cdr3_nt: TGTGCCTGGAGTCAGGAGGTAACCTACGAGCAGTACTTC; cdr3_aa: CAWSQEVTYEQYF
v_call: TRBV9; j_call: TRBJ2-7; clone_size: many; d_call: NA; cdr3_nt: TGTGCCAGCAGCGTAGGGAGTGGATCGAGCGGGTACGAGCAGTACTTC; cdr3_aa: CASSVGSGSSGYEQYF
v_call: TRBV5-1; j_call: TRBJ2-7; clone_size: NA; d_call: TRBD1; cdr3_nt: TGCGCCAGCAGCTTGGGGCAGGGGGCCAACGAGCAGTACTTC; cdr3_aa: CASSLGQGANEQYF
v_call: TRBV10-2; j_call: TRBJ1-3; clone_size: NA; d_call: TRBD1; cdr3_nt: TGCGCCAGCAGTGAGCCCACAGGGGTGGGAGCGAGAAACACCATATATTTT; cdr3_aa: CASSEPTGVGARNTIYF
v_call: TRBV27; j_call: TRBJ1-1; clone_size: once; d_call: TRBD1; cdr3_nt: TGTGCCAGCAGTTTAGGGCAGGGGGTGAGGCAAGCTTTCTTT; cdr3_aa: CASSLGQGVRQAFF
v_call: TRBV10-1; j_call: TRBJ2-4; clone_size: many; d_call: TRBD2; cdr3_nt: TGCGCCAGCAGTACTAGCGGGAAAAACCATTCCAAAAACATTCAGTACTTC; cdr3_aa: CASSTSGKNHSKNIQYF
v_call: TRBV5-1; j_call: TRBJ2-5; clone_size: few; d_call: NA; cdr3_nt: TGCGCCAGCAGCTCGAACCCCGGACGGGAAGAGACCCAGTACTTC; cdr3_aa: CASSSNPGREETQYF
v_call: TRBV19; j_call: TRBJ1-1; clone_size: few; d_call: TRBD1; cdr3_nt: TGTGCCAGTAGTCAAGGGGGCTTGAGCACTGAAGCTTTCTTT; cdr3_aa: CASSQGGLSTEAFF
v_call: TRBV7-9; j_call: TRBJ2-7; clone_size: NA; d_call: NA; cdr3_nt: TGTGCCAGCAGCTTAACGACAGTCTACGAGCAGTACTTC; cdr3_aa: CASSLTTVYEQYF
v_call: TRBV6-6; j_call: TRBJ2-7; clone_size: NA; d_call: NA; cdr3_nt: TGTGCCAGCACGACATCCGACACCTCCTACGAGCAGTACTTC; cdr3_aa: CASTTSDTSYEQYF
v_call: TRBV5-1; j_call: TRBJ1-4; clone_size: NA; d_call: NA; cdr3_nt: TGCGCCAGCAGCTTGTTTGCCGGGGGATTAGAAGCAACTAATGAAAAACTGTTTTTT; cdr3_aa: CASSLFAGGLEATNEKLFF
v_call: TRBV6-1; j_call: TRBJ1-4; clone_size: NA; d_call: NA; cdr3_nt: TGTGCCAGCAGTGATCTAGGCATTCGTGAAAAACTGTTTTTT; cdr3_aa: CASSDLGIREKLFF
v_call: TRBV30; j_call: TRBJ1-5; clone_size: NA; d_call: NA; cdr3_nt: TGTGCCTGGAGTCAGGGGAGAAGCAATCAGCCCCAGCATTTT; cdr3_aa: CAWSQGRSNQPQHF
v_call: TRBV5-1; j_call: TRBJ2-7; clone_size: NA; d_call: TRBD2; cdr3_nt: TGCGCCAGCAGCGGGGGGGTAGCGGGTTCCTACGAGCAGTACTTC; cdr3_aa: CASSGGVAGSYEQYF
v_call: TRBV7-7; j_call: TRBJ2-4; clone_size: NA; d_call: TRBD1; cdr3_nt: TGTGCCAGCAGCTACATCGGACAGGGGGCAATGGCCAAAAACATTCAGTACTTC; cdr3_aa: CASSYIGQGAMAKNIQYF
v_call: TRBV7-3; j_call: TRBJ2-7; clone_size: once; d_call: TRBD2; cdr3_nt: TGTGCCAGCAGCTTAAGGGGATGGCACGATGGACTAGCGGGAACTAGAGATAGCTCCTACGAGCAGTACTTC; cdr3_aa: CASSLRGWHDGLAGTRDSSYEQYF
v_call: TRBV11-1; j_call: TRBJ2-1; clone_size: NA; d_call: TRBD2; cdr3_nt: TGTGCCAGCAGCCAAGGGACTAGCGGGAGTAATGAGCAGTTCTTC; cdr3_aa: CASSQGTSGSNEQFF
v_call: TRBV18; j_call: TRBJ2-7; clone_size: NA; d_call: TRBD1; cdr3_nt: TGTGCCAGCTCACCAGACAGGGGCGAGCAGTACTTC; cdr3_aa: CASSPDRGEQYF
v_call: TRBV4-3; j_call: TRBJ2-7; clone_size: NA; d_call: NA; cdr3_nt: TGCGCCAGCAGCCAAGGGAGAAGCTTGGGAGTCTACGAGCAGTACTTC; cdr3_aa: CASSQGRSLGVYEQYF
v_call: TRBV5-1; j_call: TRBJ1-1; clone_size: NA; d_call: NA; cdr3_nt: TGCGCCAGCAGCTTGGTGATGAACACTGAAGCTTTCTTT; cdr3_aa: CASSLVMNTEAFF
v_call: TRBV6-1; j_call: TRBJ2-5; clone_size: NA; d_call: NA; cdr3_nt: TGTGCCAGCAGTGACTTGACAGACTACCAAGAGACCCAGTACTTC; cdr3_aa: CASSDLTDYQETQYF